This TCR beta chain was sequenced during a study of tumour-infiltrating T cells in Burkitt lymphoma (dated by TCRdb to the early 2020s). Describing the broader study: The Burkitt lymphoma cohort comprised 82 patients and spanned all epidemiological subtypes of the disease. When TCR repertoire data were correlated with clinical outcome, productive clonality turned out to predict both overall and progression-free survival, independent of established prognosticators, age at diagnosis among them. The research as a whole found: Several public clonotypes shared across numerous Burkitt lymphoma patients were found, and shared tumour neoantigen selection absent from diffuse large B-cell lymphoma was thereby suggested.

This clone was seen a handful of times. It lacks a known antigen. There are no base qualities to consult, and no much larger clone falls within one base. Library creation used the immunoSEQ multiplex PCR assay. This is the immuneACCESS table as TCRdb keeps it, with only in-frame sequences that have V and J called. A part of the clones is gone; compared with another copy, unresolved V genes explain less than half, and the rest is unexplained. The sample yields tens of thousands of clones; around 30% were counted once. About 3% of the sample comes from the top ten. CDR1 and CDR2, looked up from the germline V gene, are ENHRY and SYGVKD. CDR3 length: 13 amino acids, cysteine to phenylalanine. Only CDR3 DNA is held: 39 bases, read in frame from base 1. The junction carries 7 bases between V and J, which are trimmed by 2 bases and 3 bases respectively.

The origin of this receptor is a human donor with Burkitt lymphoma. This receptor chain uses TRBV10-3 and TRBJ1-2; TRBD1 could be the D gene, as 5 bases match. Material: tumor tissue. The sequence in DNA is TGTGCCATCAGTGAGCCGGGACACTATGGCTACACCTTC. The encoded protein is CAISEPGHYGYTF.